Listed below are T cell receptor beta chains from one sample, sequenced in a study of cytomegalovirus exposure and HLA in healthy donors. TCRdb keeps only in-frame clones here, not all; method: immunoSEQ multiplex PCR. This table holds about 180,000 clones, 65% to 85% found once. The sample was PBMCs. These receptors all stem from a man aged 55 to 69 in good health and CMV-seronegative. The CDR3 runs from the conserved cysteine through the conserved F or W. The D gene is left open where the match is weak. Not every row has a clone size; where given, it reads once, few, many or a size class.

j_call	d_call	clone_size	v_call	cdr3_nt	cdr3_aa
TRBJ2-7	TRBD1	NA	TRBV19	TGTGCCAGTAGTAACAGGGGTCGGACCTACGAGCAGTACTTC	CASSNRGRTYEQYF
TRBJ2-7	TRBD1	NA	TRBV5-1	TGCGCCAGTGGACAGGGCTACGAGCAGTACTTC	CASGQGYEQYF
TRBJ1-1	TRBD1	NA	TRBV5-4	TGTGCCAGCAGCTTGGGGACAGGACTAACTGAAGCTTTCTTT	CASSLGTGLTEAFF
TRBJ2-7	NA	NA	TRBV5-6	TGTGCCAGCAGCACCGCTGGGGGCGCGGGCTACGAGCAGTACTTC	CASSTAGGAGYEQYF
TRBJ1-2	TRBD1	NA	TRBV10-3	TGTGCCATCAGTGAGTCGCCGGGACAGAGTAACTATGGCTACACCTTC	CAISESPGQSNYGYTF
TRBJ2-7	TRBD1	few	TRBV2	TGTGCCAGCAATTTAGGACAGGGGTCCCCTGGGGAGCAGTACTTC	CASNLGQGSPGEQYF
TRBJ2-7	TRBD2	NA	TRBV5-6	TGTGCCAGCAGCTTGCTAGCGGGAGACGGCGAGCAGTACTTC	CASSLLAGDGEQYF
TRBJ1-6	TRBD1	NA	TRBV10-3	TGTGCCATCAGTGCGGACAGGGGTGGTGGATCACCCCTCCACTTT	CAISADRGGGSPLHF
TRBJ1-2	TRBD1	NA	TRBV29-1	TGCAGCGGGGCCCAGGGGGACTATGGCTACACCTTC	CSGAQGDYGYTF
TRBJ2-7	NA	NA	TRBV6-5	TGTGCCAGCAGTTCAGGGGCCCCCTACGAGCAGTACTTC	CASSSGAPYEQYF
TRBJ2-7	NA	NA	TRBV11-1	TGTGCCAGCAGCTTGGTAGACAGTTCCTACGAGCAGTACTTC	CASSLVDSSYEQYF
TRBJ1-1	NA	NA	TRBV11-1	TGTGCCAGCAGCTCCTTCTCCGGGGACAAAGCTTTCTTT	CASSSFSGDKAFF
TRBJ2-7	NA	once	TRBV9	TGTGCCAGCAGCGTGCAAGAGGGTTACCACGAGCAGTACTTC	CASSVQEGYHEQYF
TRBJ2-2	NA	NA	TRBV19	TGTGCCAGTAGTACGGGACTGAGGGGTGGGACCGGGGAGCTGTTTTTT	CASSTGLRGGTGELFF
TRBJ2-7	NA	NA	TRBV6-1	TGTGCCAGCAGTGATCCAGGGGTGGAAGAGCAGTACTTC	CASSDPGVEEQYF
TRBJ2-7	TRBD1	NA	TRBV5-1	TGCGCCAGCAGCTTAGGGACAGGAAACTACGAGCAGTACTTC	CASSLGTGNYEQYF
TRBJ2-2	TRBD1	few	TRBV2	TGTGCCAGCAGCCACCACCGACAGGGGACAAACACCGGGGAGCTGTTTTTT	CASSHHRQGTNTGELFF
TRBJ1-1	NA	NA	TRBV29-1	TGCAGCGTTCGTGACAGCCTGAACACTGAAGCTTTCTTT	CSVRDSLNTEAFF
TRBJ1-5	NA	NA	TRBV30	TGTGCCTGGAGTGGAATGGGAGGTAGCAATCAGCCCCAGAATTTT	CAWSGMGGSNQPQNF
TRBJ1-5	NA	NA	TRBV19	TGTGCCAGTAGTATAGGGACACATAGCAATCAGCCCCAGCATTTT	CASSIGTHSNQPQHF
TRBJ2-7	NA	NA	TRBV9	TGTGCCAGCAGCGTAGGGTTTACGGGGGTATTAAGCGAGCAGTACTTC	CASSVGFTGVLSEQYF
TRBJ1-2	TRBD1	NA	TRBV6-1	TGTGCCAGCAGTGAAAGAATCCGGGGGGACAGGGGCCCCTATGGCTACACCTTC	CASSERIRGDRGPYGYTF
TRBJ1-1	NA	NA	TRBV6-1	TGTGCCAGCGAACGCTTAGGACAGTGGAGAGCTTTCTTT	CASERLGQWRAFF
TRBJ2-2	TRBD2	NA	TRBV15	TGTGCCACCAGCAGACGGCTAGCGGGGATCACCGGGGAGCTGTTTTTT	CATSRRLAGITGELFF
TRBJ1-4	NA	NA	TRBV5-1	TGCGCCAGCAGGGGCAGCGGGACTCAGTACATGGAAAAACTGTTTTTT	CASRGSGTQYMEKLFF
TRBJ2-3	TRBD1	NA	TRBV6-5	TGTGCCAGCAGCCGACAGGGGGCAATGGCAGATACGCAGTATTTT	CASSRQGAMADTQYF
TRBJ2-7	NA	NA	TRBV11-2	TGTGCCAGCAGCTTAGGAGTAGCATTCTACGAGCAGTACTTC	CASSLGVAFYEQYF
TRBJ1-5	NA	NA	TRBV5-8	TGTGCCAGCAGCTTCGCGACTAATCAGCCCCAGAATTTT	CASSFATNQPQNF
TRBJ1-5	NA	NA	TRBV7-8	TGTGCCAGCAGCTTAGGACAGATCAATCAGCCCCAGCATTTT	CASSLGQINQPQHF
TRBJ1-6	TRBD1	NA	TRBV6-1	TGTGCCAGCAGTGAAGCGCCCCGGACAGGGAACAATTCACCCCTCCACTTT	CASSEAPRTGNNSPLHF
TRBJ2-3	TRBD2	NA	TRBV6-5	TGTGCCAGCAGTTACAGCGGGAGGGGCACAGATACGCAGTATTTT	CASSYSGRGTDTQYF
TRBJ1-1	NA	NA	TRBV7-8	TGTGCCAGCAGCTTAGCGCTTCAGGAAAACACTGAAGCTTTCTTT	CASSLALQENTEAFF
TRBJ2-5	NA	NA	TRBV19	TGTGCCAGTAGTGGCTCCAGCCAAGAGACCCAGTACTTC	CASSGSSQETQYF
TRBJ2-5	NA	NA	TRBV4-1	TGCGCCAGCAGCCCCCGGGACTTCCAAGAGACCCAGTACTTC	CASSPRDFQETQYF